This T cell receptor (beta chain) was captured in a study of cytomegalovirus exposure and HLA in healthy donors. This CDR3 comprises 11 residues. Germline V gene data show CDR1 as DFQATT and CDR2 as SNEGSKA (reference sequence). Primers: 60 Vbeta forward and 13 Jbeta reverse. Profiling relied on immunoSEQ multiplex PCR, and the TCRdb table lists in-frame clones only, not all of them. This sample has more than 65,000 clones; around 75% occur once, and the top ten carry 2.5% to 3.5%. The specimen was PBMCs. The V call is TRBV20-1, the J call TRBJ2-5, with a tentative D call TRBD2 (6 bases). The J call may be wrong; the DNA end is better matched by TRBJ2-7. The sequence came from a man aged 35 to 55 in good health and CMV-seronegative. Written as DNA, the CDR3 is TGCAGTGTGGGGACTTCCTACGAGCAGTACTTC. Translation gives CSVGTSYEQYF.